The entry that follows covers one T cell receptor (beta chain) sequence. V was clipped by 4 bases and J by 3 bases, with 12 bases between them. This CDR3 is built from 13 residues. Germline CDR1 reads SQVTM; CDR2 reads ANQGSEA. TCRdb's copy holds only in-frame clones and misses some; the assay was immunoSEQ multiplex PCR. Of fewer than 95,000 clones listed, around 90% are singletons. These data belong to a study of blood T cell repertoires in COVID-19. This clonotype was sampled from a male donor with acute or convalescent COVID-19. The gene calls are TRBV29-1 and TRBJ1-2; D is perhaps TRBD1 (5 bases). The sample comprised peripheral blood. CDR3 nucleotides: TGCAGCGTTGGCGGCAGGGAGGACTATGGCTACACCTTC. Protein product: CSVGGREDYGYTF.